The sequence of this TCR beta chain was determined in a study of T cells in Graves' hyperthyroidism and ophthalmopathy. Study-level information: Peripheral blood was acquired at first diagnosis, ahead of any therapy whatsoever.

Trimming stripped 2 bases from V and 7 bases from J, with 6 bases between. The CDR3 is 11 residues long. Germline V gene data show CDR1 as WSHSY and CDR2 as SAAADI. The source material, RNA transcripts, was used to amplify TCR beta CDR3 regions. The TCR CDR3 first-round RT-PCR relied on the HTBI primer set. TCRdb processed the multiplex PCR reads anew with MiXCR; each CDR3 protein has one entry. The profile covers about 700,000 distinct CDR3 sequences, with 13% to 15% appearing a single time and around 9.6% taken by the ten largest. At least ten counts were recorded for this clonotype. The sample consisted of blood. The receptor's source is a woman younger than 35 with Graves' hyperthyroidism. The chain couples TRBV10-2 to TRBJ2-7; no clear D gene. In DNA form, the CDR3 reads TGCGCCAGCAGTGAGACGGCGGAGCAGTACTTC. Amino acids: CASSETAEQYF.